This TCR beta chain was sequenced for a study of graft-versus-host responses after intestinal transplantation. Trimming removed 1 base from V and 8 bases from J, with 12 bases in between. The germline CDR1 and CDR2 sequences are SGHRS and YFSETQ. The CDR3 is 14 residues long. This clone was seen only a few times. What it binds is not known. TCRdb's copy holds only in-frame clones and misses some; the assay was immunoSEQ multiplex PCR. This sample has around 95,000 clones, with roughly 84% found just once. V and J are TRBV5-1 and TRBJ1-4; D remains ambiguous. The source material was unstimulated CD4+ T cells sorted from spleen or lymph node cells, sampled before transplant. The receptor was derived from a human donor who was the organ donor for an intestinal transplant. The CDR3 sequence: CASSLQQGQEKLFF. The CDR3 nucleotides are TGCGCCAGCAGCTTGCAACAAGGGCAGGAAAAACTGTTTTTT.